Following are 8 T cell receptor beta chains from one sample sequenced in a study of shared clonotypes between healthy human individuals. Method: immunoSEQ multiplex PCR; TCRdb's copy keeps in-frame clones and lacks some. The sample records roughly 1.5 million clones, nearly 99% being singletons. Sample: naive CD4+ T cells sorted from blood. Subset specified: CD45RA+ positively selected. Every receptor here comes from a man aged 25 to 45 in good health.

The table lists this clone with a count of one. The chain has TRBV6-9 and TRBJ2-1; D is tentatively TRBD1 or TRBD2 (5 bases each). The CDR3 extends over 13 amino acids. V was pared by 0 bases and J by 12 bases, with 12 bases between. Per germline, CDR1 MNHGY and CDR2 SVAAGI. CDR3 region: CASSYSKMGVQFF. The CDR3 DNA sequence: TGTGCCAGCAGTTATTCGAAGATGGGGGTGCAGTTCTTC.

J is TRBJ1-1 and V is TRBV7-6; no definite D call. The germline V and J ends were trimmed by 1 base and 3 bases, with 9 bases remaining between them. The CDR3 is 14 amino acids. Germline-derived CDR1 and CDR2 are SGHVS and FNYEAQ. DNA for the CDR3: TGTGCCAGCAGCTTAGTTGGGTTTGACACTGAAGCTTTCTTT. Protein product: CASSLVGFDTEAFF.

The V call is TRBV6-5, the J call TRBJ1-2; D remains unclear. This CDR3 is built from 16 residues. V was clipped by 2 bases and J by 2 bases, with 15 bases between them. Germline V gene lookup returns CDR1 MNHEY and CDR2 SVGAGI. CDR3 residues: CASSYPLPMGNYGYTF. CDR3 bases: TGTGCCAGCAGTTACCCTCTCCCTATGGGGAACTATGGCTACACCTTC.

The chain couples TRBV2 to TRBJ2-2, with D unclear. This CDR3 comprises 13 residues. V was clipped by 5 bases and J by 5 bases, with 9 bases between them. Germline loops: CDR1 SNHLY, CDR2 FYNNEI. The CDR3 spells CASSTDLTGELFF. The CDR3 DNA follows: TGTGCCAGCAGTACAGACCTTACCGGGGAGCTGTTTTTT.

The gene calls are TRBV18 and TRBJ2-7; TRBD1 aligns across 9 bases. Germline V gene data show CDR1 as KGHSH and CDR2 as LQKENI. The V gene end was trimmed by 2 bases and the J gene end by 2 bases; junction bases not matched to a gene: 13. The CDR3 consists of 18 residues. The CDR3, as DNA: TGTGCCAGCTCACCAATTGAAAACCGGGACAGGGCAACCTACGAGCAGTACTTC. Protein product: CASSPIENRDRATYEQYF.

CDR3: CASSLDPMNTEAFF. CDR3 in DNA: TGTGCCAGCAGCTTGGACCCGATGAACACTGAAGCTTTCTTT. This chain uses TRBV5-6 with TRBJ1-1; no definite D call. The CDR3 runs 14 residues. The germline V gene has CDR1 SGHDT and CDR2 YYEEEE. V was cut by 0 bases and J by 0 bases, with 6 bases left in between. The complete variable domain, with remaining parts taken from reference TRBV5-6 and TRBJ1-1, reads DAGVTQSPTHLIKTRGQQVTLRCSPKSGHDTVSWYQQALGQGPQFIFQYYEEEERQRGNFPDRFSGHQFPNYSSELNVNALLLGDSALYLCASSLDPMNTEAFFGQGTRLTVV.

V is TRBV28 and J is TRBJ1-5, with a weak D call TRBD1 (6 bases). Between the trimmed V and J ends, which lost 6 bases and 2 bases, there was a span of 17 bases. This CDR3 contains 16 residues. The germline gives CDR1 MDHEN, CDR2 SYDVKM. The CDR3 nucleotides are TGTGCCAGCAGGACATCAGGGGAGACTCGCAATCAGCCCCAGCATTTT. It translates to CASRTSGETRNQPQHF. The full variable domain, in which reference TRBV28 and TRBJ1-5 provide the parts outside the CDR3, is DVKVTQSSRYLVKRTGEKVFLECVQDMDHENMFWYRQDPGLGLRLIYFSYDVKMKEKGDIPEGYSVSREKKERFSLILESASTNQTSMYLCASRTSGETRNQPQHFGDGTRLSIL.

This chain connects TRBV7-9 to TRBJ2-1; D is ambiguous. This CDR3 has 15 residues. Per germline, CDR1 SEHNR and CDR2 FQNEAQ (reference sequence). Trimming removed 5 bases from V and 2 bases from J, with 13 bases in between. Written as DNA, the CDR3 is TGTGCCAGCAGCCCCAGGAGTACCGCCTACAATGAGCAGTTCTTC. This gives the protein CASSPRSTAYNEQFF.